A selection of T cell receptor beta chains follows, all from one sample in a study of Graves' ophthalmopathy and Graves' hyperthyroidism. From the multiplex PCR reads, TCRdb called clonotypes with MiXCR, one entry per CDR3 protein. The repertoire consists of roughly 500,000 distinct CDR3 sequences, with roughly 14% occurring once and the leading ten covering 9.8%. Source material: blood. These receptors all come from a woman in her thirties with Graves' ophthalmopathy. Both conserved end residues are part of each CDR3. D genes are given only for firm matches. Size is stated for part of the rows, as once, few or many counts, or as a class when the clone is expanded.

clone size	V gene	D gene	J gene	CDR3 protein	CDR3 DNA
-	TRBV6-5	-	TRBJ2-4	CASHRGLGDIQYF	TGTGCCAGCCATCGGGGCCTTGGGGACATTCAGTACTTC
many	TRBV6-1	TRBD2	TRBJ2-5	CASSGGGYQETQYF	TGTGCCAGCAGTGGGGGGGGGTACCAAGAGACCCAGTACTTC
many	TRBV12-3/TRBV12-4	-	TRBJ2-6	CASSLLANVLTF	TGTGCCAGCAGTCTCCTGGCCAACGTCCTGACTTTC
many	TRBV6-1	-	TRBJ2-7	CASSDRSRGLDYEQYF	TGTGCCAGCAGTGACCGTTCGAGGGGTCTTGACTACGAGCAGTACTTC
-	TRBV11-3	-	TRBJ2-5	CASSLEAANQETQYF	TGTGCCAGCAGCTTAGAGGCGGCAAACCAAGAGACCCAGTACTTC
-	TRBV28	TRBD1	TRBJ2-7	CASRTGQGASEQYF	TGTGCCAGCAGGACTGGACAGGGAGCGTCCGAGCAGTACTTC
once	TRBV7-2	-	TRBJ1-6	CASSLEGGALHF	TGCGCCAGCAGCTTGGAAGGGGGGGCCCTCCACTTT
many	TRBV25-1	-	TRBJ2-7	CASSVTAAYEQYF	TGTGCCAGCAGTGTTACAGCCGCCTACGAGCAGTACTTC
many	TRBV18	-	TRBJ2-7	CASSPPNMGPHEQYF	TGTGCCAGCTCACCACCGAATATGGGGCCCCACGAGCAGTACTTC
many	TRBV12-5	-	TRBJ1-6	CASGLRAESPLHF	TGTGCTAGTGGTTTGAGGGCGGAATCACCCCTCCACTTT
many	TRBV6-1	TRBD1	TRBJ1-1	CASSRDSLTKAFF	TGTGCCAGCAGTCGGGACAGCCTGACTAAAGCTTTCTTT
many	TRBV19	-	TRBJ1-1	CASSPRPAGRTNEAFF	TGTGCCAGTAGCCCCCGACCAGCGGGCAGGACTAATGAAGCTTTCTTT
many	TRBV6-5	-	TRBJ1-5	CASSYLHLSGNQPQHF	TGTGCCAGCAGCTACTTACACCTTTCGGGCAATCAGCCCCAGCATTTT
-	TRBV12-3/TRBV12-4	TRBD1	TRBJ2-5	CASSALRDRRDF	TGTGCCAGCAGTGCCCTCCGGGACAGGAGGGACTTC
many	TRBV10-1	-	TRBJ2-7	CPSSDAVTGSYEQYF	TGCCCCAGCAGTGATGCCGTAACGGGGTCCTACGAGCAGTACTTC
many	TRBV11-2	-	TRBJ1-5	CASSLESAQPQHF	TGTGCCAGCAGCTTAGAGAGCGCTCAGCCCCAGCATTTT
many	TRBV6-2/TRBV6-3	-	TRBJ1-2	CASSYAQGWYGYTF	TGTGCCAGCAGTTACGCGCAGGGGTGGTATGGCTACACCTTC
many	TRBV5-1	-	TRBJ1-1	CASSLESIGSEAFF	TGCGCCAGCAGCTTGGAAAGTATTGGGTCTGAAGCTTTCTTT
many	TRBV27	-	TRBJ1-6	CASSPTDHSSPLHF	TGTGCCAGCAGTCCGACGGATCACAGTTCACCCCTCCACTTT
many	TRBV7-9	-	TRBJ2-7	CASSSGPGPNYEQYF	TGTGCCAGCAGCTCGGGTCCGGGACCCAACTACGAGCAGTACTTC
many	TRBV7-8	TRBD1	TRBJ2-7	CASSFWTGGYEQYF	TGTGCCAGCAGCTTTTGGACAGGGGGCTACGAGCAGTACTTC
many	TRBV12-3/TRBV12-4	-	TRBJ2-2	CASSLVANTGELFF	TGTGCCAGCAGTTTAGTAGCGAACACCGGGGAGCTGTTTTTT
many	TRBV5-1	TRBD1	TRBJ1-1	CASSRPGQYEAFF	TGCGCCAGCAGCCGACCGGGACAGTATGAAGCTTTCTTT
many	TRBV28	-	TRBJ2-7	CASSLLRSHEQYF	TGTGCCAGCAGTTTGTTGCGGTCCCACGAGCAGTACTTC
-	TRBV6-1	-	TRBJ2-7	CASSPRLQTYEQYF	TGTGCCAGCAGCCCGAGGCTACAGACCTACGAGCAGTACTTC
many	TRBV20-1	-	TRBJ2-7	CSARSAEAYEQYF	TGCAGTGCTAGATCAGCGGAGGCCTACGAGCAGTACTTC
many	TRBV7-8	-	TRBJ2-5	CASSRTVIQETQYF	TGTGCCAGCAGCCGGACGGTGATCCAAGAGACCCAGTACTTC
many	TRBV25-1	TRBD1	TRBJ2-5	CASSEQGQAQETQYF	TGTGCCAGCAGTGAACAGGGACAGGCCCAAGAGACCCAGTACTTC
many	TRBV27	TRBD1	TRBJ2-7	CASSLSKAGGEQYF	TGTGCCAGCAGTTTATCGAAGGCAGGGGGCGAGCAGTACTTC
many	TRBV13	-	TRBJ2-7	CASSRLGEAGEQYF	TGTGCCAGCAGCCGGTTGGGGGAGGCCGGCGAGCAGTACTTC
few	TRBV20-1	-	TRBJ2-5	CSARTVETQETQYF	TGCAGTGCTAGAACTGTGGAGACCCAAGAGACCCAGTACTTC
many	TRBV6-1	-	TRBJ2-5	CASTLGAGQETQYF	TGTGCCAGCACCCTCGGGGCGGGCCAAGAGACCCAGTACTTC
many	TRBV7-6	-	TRBJ1-1	CASSLGFVNTEAFF	TGTGCCAGCAGCTTGGGGTTTGTGAACACTGAAGCTTTCTTT
many	TRBV7-6	-	TRBJ2-7	CASSLGRVYEQYF	TGTGCCAGCAGCTTAGGCAGGGTTTACGAGCAGTACTTC
few	TRBV9	-	TRBJ2-7	CASSVTPEGEQYF	TGTGCCAGCAGCGTAACTCCGGAGGGGGAGCAGTACTTC
few	TRBV11-2	-	TRBJ2-7	CASSLDGLGRGPYEQYF	TGTGCCAGCAGCTTAGATGGCCTCGGGAGGGGGCCTTACGAGCAGTACTTC
many	TRBV18	-	TRBJ2-7	CASSPVADSYEQYF	TGTGCCAGCTCACCAGTGGCAGATTCCTACGAGCAGTACTTC
many	TRBV20-1	TRBD2	TRBJ2-7	CSARPLDRARLAGDLEQYF	TGCAGTGCTCGACCCCTGGACAGAGCCCGACTAGCGGGAGATCTCGAGCAGTACTTC
many	TRBV19	-	TRBJ1-5	CASSNPPKPQHF	TGTGCCAGTAGTAACCCTCCGAAGCCCCAGCATTTT
-	TRBV29-1	TRBD1	TRBJ1-1	CSVADRRITEAFF	TGCAGCGTTGCGGACAGGCGGATCACTGAAGCTTTCTTT
few	TRBV19	-	TRBJ1-5	CASRRRGMGNQPQHF	TGTGCCAGCCGAAGGAGGGGAATGGGCAATCAGCCCCAGCATTTT
many	TRBV20-1	-	TRBJ2-7	CSARSAVEQYF	TGCAGTGCTAGAAGCGCGGTCGAGCAGTACTTC
many	TRBV5-1	-	TRBJ1-2	CASGPLWDGGDGYTF	TGCGCCAGCGGGCCTCTTTGGGACGGAGGGGATGGCTACACCTTC
many	TRBV2	TRBD2	TRBJ2-2	CASSEERTSGSSFRELFF	TGTGCCAGCAGTGAAGAACGGACTAGCGGGAGTAGCTTCAGGGAGCTGTTTTTT
many	TRBV2	-	TRBJ1-2	CASIIDGYLGGYTF	TGTGCCAGCATCATAGACGGATACTTGGGTGGCTACACCTTC
many	TRBV9	-	TRBJ1-1	CASGGVDTEAFF	TGTGCCAGCGGAGGAGTCGACACTGAAGCTTTCTTT
many	TRBV24-1	-	TRBJ1-1	CATSLQNTEAFF	TGTGCCACCAGTCTACAGAACACTGAAGCTTTCTTT
many	TRBV27	-	TRBJ1-2	CASGSRGRDYGYTF	TGTGCCAGCGGATCAAGGGGGAGGGACTATGGCTACACCTTC
many	TRBV18	TRBD1	TRBJ2-7	CASSPRDRVEQYF	TGTGCCAGCTCACCCCGGGACAGGGTCGAGCAGTACTTC